A single sample gave rise to the 30 T cell receptor beta chains below, sequenced in a study of blood T cells in healthy people across ages. PCR was performed a second time for roughly 7 to 11 cycles using a sample-barcoded 5' primer and a J-beta primer mix. TCRdb reprocessed the 5' RACE reads via MiXCR and lists one record per CDR3 protein. In the table there are 1.5 million to 2 million distinct CDR3 sequences, just under 50% of which are singletons. The sample comprised blood. All receptors derive from a woman aged 40 to 50 in good health.

The V call is TRBV5-6, the J call TRBJ2-1; 10 bases are shared with TRBD1. With the DNA end fitting TRBJ2-7 better, the J assignment may be wrong. The CDR3 is 18 amino acids. Germline CDR1 SGHDT, CDR2 YYEEEE. DNA of the CDR3: TGTGCCAGCAGCTCCCGGGACAGGGGCCGCCTCCACTACAATGAGCAGTACTTC. It specifies CASSSRDRGRLHYNEQYF.

The sample holds one count of this clonotype. CDR3 nucleotides: TGCGCCAGCAGCCAAGATGCTGCGGGAACCGGGGAGCTGTTTTTT. Protein product: CASSQDAAGTGELFF. The chain recombines TRBV4-3 with TRBJ2-2; maybe TRBD2 (6 bases). The germline V gene encodes CDR1 LGHNA and CDR2 YSLEER. Trimming pared 0 bases from V and 5 bases from J, leaving 10 bases between. The length of the CDR3 is 15 residues.

This CDR3 is CSARDPVIERGGQETQYF. The CDR3 DNA is TGCAGTGCTAGAGATCCGGTGATCGAGCGGGGGGGTCAAGAGACCCAGTACTTC. The V and J genes are TRBV20-1 and TRBJ2-5; TRBD2 aligns across 10 bases. Germline CDR1 and CDR2: DFQATT and SNEGSKA (reference sequence). J was trimmed by 2 bases and V by 0 bases; bases with no gene match: 12. The CDR3 has 18 residues.

This clonotype was counted a few times. This chain uses TRBV20-1 with TRBJ2-7; TRBD2 matches 10 bases. This CDR3 comprises 16 residues. Germline V gene data show CDR1 as DFQATT and CDR2 as SNEGSKA (reference sequence). V lost 0 bases and J lost 0; bases outside the gene matches: 5. CDR3 sequence (DNA): TGCAGTGCTAGAGAGGCTAGCGGGGGAAGCTCCTACGAGCAGTACTTC. Protein sequence: CSAREASGGSSYEQYF.

The V gene is TRBV12-3 or TRBV12-4, the J gene TRBJ2-1; D perhaps matches TRBD2 (6 bases). V was cut by 0 bases and J by 9 bases, with 18 bases left in between. The CDR3 is made up of 16 amino acids. The CDR3, as DNA: TGTGCCAGCAGTTTAGCCGTGGCACTAGCCGGGATTGAGCAGTTCTTC. It yields the protein CASSLAVALAGIEQFF.

V gene TRBV20-1 combines with J gene TRBJ2-7; D possibly matches TRBD1 or TRBD2 (5 bases each). TRBJ2-5 explains the end of the DNA better; the J call may be wrong. This CDR3 has 16 amino acids. CDR1 is DFQATT and CDR2 is SNEGSKA in the germline V gene (reference sequence). As DNA, the CDR3 is TGCAGTGCTAGTTCTCGGACTGACAGATGGGAAGAGACCCAGTACTTC. Protein sequence: CSASSRTDRWEETQYF.

This clonotype appeared a few times. This chain joins TRBV6-5 and TRBJ2-7; D gene unclear. V lost 2 bases, J lost 6 bases, and 17 bases lay in between. This CDR3 is built from 15 residues. CDR1 and CDR2 from the germline V gene are MNHEY and SVGAGI. CDR3 sequence: CASSYHHLGDVEQYF. The CDR3, as DNA: TGTGCCAGCAGTTACCACCATCTAGGTGACGTCGAGCAGTACTTC.

The chain recombines TRBV7-9 with TRBJ1-2; 7 nucleotides align to TRBD1. The junction had 5 bases not matched to a gene; V was cut back by 5 bases and J by 8 bases. The CDR3 covers 12 residues. Germline CDR1 is SEHNR and CDR2 is FQNEAQ (reference sequence). In DNA, the CDR3 is TGTGCCAGCAGCACGGGACAGAGCGGCTACACCTTC. This encodes CASSTGQSGYTF.

The V and J genes are TRBV24-1 and TRBJ2-1, with 8 positions matching TRBD2. This CDR3 is built from 15 residues. In germline, CDR1 is KGHDR, CDR2 SFDVKD. The J segment lost 6 bases and the V segment lost 3 bases, leaving 6 bases of the junction unmatched. CDR3 coding DNA: TGTGCCACCAGTGATAGCGGGGGCCCCTCCAATGAGCAGTTCTTC. Protein: CATSDSGGPSNEQFF.

This chain uses TRBV24-1 with TRBJ2-1; 10 nucleotides match TRBD1. Germline trimming cut 4 bases from V and 7 bases from J; bases unmatched to any gene: 15. The length of the CDR3 is 18 residues. From germline, CDR1 is KGHDR and CDR2 SFDVKD. The CDR3 is CATSDRASTGGNRNEQFF. The DNA of the CDR3 is TGTGCCACCAGTGACCGAGCCTCGACAGGGGGCAACCGGAATGAGCAGTTCTTC.

This sequence joins TRBV10-1 and TRBJ2-1; 8 positions agree with TRBD1. This CDR3 is 15 amino acids long. The trim removed 3 bases at V and 2 bases at J, leaving 3 bases unmatched. The germline V gene encodes CDR1 WNHNN and CDR2 SYGVQD (reference sequence). The CDR3 here is CASSENRGAYNEQFF. The CDR3 nucleotides are TGCGCCAGCAGTGAAAACAGGGGGGCCTACAATGAGCAGTTCTTC.

The chain employs TRBV15 and TRBJ2-1; no definite D call. The J call may be faulty, since TRBJ2-7 better matches the DNA end. The CDR3 sequence is 15 residues long. Germline CDR1 is LNHNV and CDR2 is YYDKDF (reference sequence). DNA for the CDR3: TGTGCCACCAGCAGTGAGGACGGAGCCTACAATGAGCAGTACTTC. It translates to CATSSEDGAYNEQYF.

The gene calls are TRBV7-2 and TRBJ1-5; D perhaps matches TRBD1 (5 bases). V was cut by 8 bases and J by 4 bases, with 15 bases left in between. This CDR3 comprises 14 residues. Germline V CDR1 and CDR2: SGHTA, FQGNSA. The CDR3 DNA reads as TGTGCCAGCCAAACCGGGGGGTCAAATCAGCCCCAGCATTTT. This codes for CASQTGGSNQPQHF.

The V and J genes are TRBV20-1 and TRBJ2-1, with TRBD1 matching over 10 bases. The CDR3 has 15 residues. With 6 bases clipped from V and 4 bases from J, the junction kept 9 bases outside the gene matches. The germline CDR1 and CDR2 sequences are DFQATT and SNEGSKA (reference sequence). DNA of the CDR3: TGCAGTGCACCAACGTTGGGACAGGGGTACAATGAGCAGTTCTTC. This gives the protein CSAPTLGQGYNEQFF.

This clonotype has a handful of counts. The V gene is TRBV6-6, the J gene TRBJ2-7, with 8 bases aligning to TRBD1. Trimming at V came to 7 bases and at J to 5 bases, leaving 4 bases not matched to a gene. The germline V gene has CDR1 MNHNY and CDR2 SVGAGI (reference sequence). CDR3 length: 12 residues. CDR3 loop: CASTQGAHEQYF. CDR3 coding DNA: TGTGCCAGCACCCAGGGGGCCCACGAGCAGTACTTC.

Note on this clonotype: One end of the junction does not line up with germline, which may come from a read error. This chain links TRBV7-7 with TRBJ2-1; 7 positions agree with TRBD2. Germline V gene sequence: CDR1 SSHAT, CDR2 FNYEAQ (reference sequence). CDR3 size: 13 residues. The CDR3 loop reads CASSALGGNEQFF. The CDR3 nucleotides are TGTGCTAGCAGCGCTTTGGGGGGGAATGAGCAGTTCTTC.

The gene calls are TRBV28 and TRBJ2-1; D is unclear. Germline CDR1 and CDR2: MDHEN and SYDVKM. The CDR3 loop spans 15 amino acids. Deletions cut 6 bases from V and 0 bases from J, with 12 bases between. The CDR3 spells CASRRDGVSYNEQFF. CDR3 bases: TGTGCCAGCAGGCGCGATGGGGTCTCCTACAATGAGCAGTTCTTC.

This chain uses TRBV28 with TRBJ2-5; 8 bases are a match to TRBD1. This CDR3 region has 16 residues. The J segment lost 1 base and the V segment lost 6 bases, leaving 10 bases of the junction unmatched. The germline V gene has CDR1 MDHEN and CDR2 SYDVKM. The CDR3 loop reads CASRQGQGSFQETQYF. As DNA, the CDR3 is TGTGCCAGCAGACAAGGACAGGGAAGCTTCCAAGAGACCCAGTACTTC. The full variable domain, completed using reference TRBV28 and TRBJ2-5, is DVKVTQSSRYLVKRTGEKVFLECVQDMDHENMFWYRQDPGLGLRLIYFSYDVKMKEKGDIPEGYSVSREKKERFSLILESASTNQTSMYLCASRQGQGSFQETQYFGPGTRLLVL.

J is TRBJ2-7 and V is TRBV4-3, with unresolved D. The end of the DNA aligns better with TRBJ2-5, so the J call may be wrong. The CDR3 is 14 amino acids. The germline gives CDR1 LGHNA, CDR2 YSLEER. Here the CDR3 reads CASSQEWPLETQYF. The CDR3 DNA reads TGCGCCAGCAGCCAAGAATGGCCTTTAGAGACCCAGTACTTC.

The chain has TRBV6-5 and TRBJ2-5, with D perhaps being TRBD1 or TRBD2 (5 bases each). This CDR3 is built from 14 residues. CDR1 MNHEY and CDR2 SVGAGI come from the germline V gene. V lost 5 bases and J lost 9, with 19 bases in between. CDR3 bases: TGTGCCAGCAGTCCCCGACAGTCGCCGGAGGCCCAGTACTTC. This encodes CASSPRQSPEAQYF.

The V call is TRBV20-1, the J call TRBJ1-4; the D gene is possibly TRBD1 (5 bases). The germline V gene has CDR1 DFQATT and CDR2 SNEGSKA (reference sequence). CDR3 length equals 15 residues. The V gene lost 2 bases and the J gene lost 4 bases, with 14 bases spanning the gap. The CDR3 bases are TGCAGTGCTAGATCGCTGGGGGGGAATAATGAAAAACTGTTTTTT. It translates to CSARSLGGNNEKLFF.

This clonotype was detected once. The rearrangement uses TRBV27 and TRBJ2-6; D remains unclear. V was shortened by 1 base and J by 3 bases, with 4 bases between the two germline ends. Germline CDR1 MNHEY, CDR2 SMNVEV (reference sequence). This CDR3 comprises 14 residues. This CDR3 reads CASSLLYGANVLTF. DNA of the CDR3: TGTGCCAGCAGTTTATTGTATGGGGCCAACGTCCTGACTTTC.

The chain employs TRBV27 and TRBJ1-4; D not certain. Germline V lookup: CDR1 MNHEY, CDR2 SMNVEV (reference sequence). This CDR3 region has 14 residues. Trimming removed 3 bases at V and 3 bases at J, with 8 bases between. The CDR3: CASSFWGSNEKLFF. The CDR3 region has the DNA TGTGCCAGCAGTTTTTGGGGATCTAATGAAAAACTGTTTTTT.

The chain links TRBV24-1 to TRBJ2-7; D perhaps matches TRBD1 (6 bases). Deletions cut 4 bases from V and 0 bases from J, with 15 bases between. The CDR3 consists of 16 residues. The germline CDR1 and CDR2 sequences are KGHDR and SFDVKD. CDR3 nucleotides: TGTGCCACCAGTGACGCTGGACAGCTAAACTCCTACGAGCAGTACTTC. This codes for CATSDAGQLNSYEQYF.

The V call is TRBV7-2, the J call TRBJ2-5; 10 bases align to TRBD1. The V and J ends lost 7 bases and 4 bases, in that order; junction bases with no gene match: 6. From germline, CDR1 is SGHTA and CDR2 FQGNSA. The CDR3 extends over 14 amino acids. The DNA for the CDR3 is TGTGCCAGCAACCGGGACAGGGGACGAGAGACCCAGTACTTC. This codes for CASNRDRGRETQYF.

The chain combines TRBV12-3 or TRBV12-4 with TRBJ2-3; D not certain. Deletions cut 7 bases from V and 0 bases from J, with 11 bases between. This CDR3 region has 14 residues. The CDR3 coding sequence is TGTGCCAGCAAATCCACATGGAGCACAGATACGCAGTATTTT. This sequence encodes CASKSTWSTDTQYF.

J is TRBJ2-3 and V is TRBV7-2; a weak D match, TRBD2 (7 bases). The germline CDR1 and CDR2 sequences are SGHTA and FQGNSA. This CDR3 contains 13 residues. The V end was cut by 4 bases, the J end by 10 bases, with 15 bases between. The CDR3 is CASSSPRGAAQYF. CDR3 in DNA: TGTGCCAGCAGCTCTCCCCGGGGGGCCGCGCAGTATTTT.

The chain combines TRBV6-2 or TRBV6-3 with TRBJ2-6, with 9 nucleotides matching TRBD1. The V segment lost 6 bases and the J segment 4 bases; nucleotides outside the gene matches: 10. The CDR3 is made up of 17 amino acids. Germline CDR1 and CDR2: MNHEY and SVGEGT. The CDR3 spells CASRMDRGRSGANVLTF. The CDR3 DNA follows: TGTGCCAGCAGGATGGACAGGGGAAGGTCCGGGGCCAACGTCCTGACTTTC.

With respect to this clonotype: One end of the junction is discordant with germline, which a read error may explain. The genes are TRBV7-3 and TRBJ2-1; 10 nucleotides align to TRBD1. CDR1 and CDR2 from the germline V gene are SGHTA and FQGTGA. CDR3 length: 15 amino acids. CDR3 DNA: TGTGCCAACAGCTGGACAGGGGGTGGATACAATGAGCAGTTCTTC. Protein: CANSWTGGGYNEQFF.

V usage is TRBV6-1 and J usage is TRBJ1-1; the D is unclear. CDR3 length equals 17 residues. V was pared by 0 bases and J by 3 bases, with 17 bases between. Germline V gene sequence: CDR1 MNHNS, CDR2 SASEGT. This CDR3 is CASSEAAGVGGDTEAFF. The CDR3 DNA sequence: TGTGCCAGCAGTGAAGCGGCTGGGGTTGGTGGGGACACTGAAGCTTTCTTT.